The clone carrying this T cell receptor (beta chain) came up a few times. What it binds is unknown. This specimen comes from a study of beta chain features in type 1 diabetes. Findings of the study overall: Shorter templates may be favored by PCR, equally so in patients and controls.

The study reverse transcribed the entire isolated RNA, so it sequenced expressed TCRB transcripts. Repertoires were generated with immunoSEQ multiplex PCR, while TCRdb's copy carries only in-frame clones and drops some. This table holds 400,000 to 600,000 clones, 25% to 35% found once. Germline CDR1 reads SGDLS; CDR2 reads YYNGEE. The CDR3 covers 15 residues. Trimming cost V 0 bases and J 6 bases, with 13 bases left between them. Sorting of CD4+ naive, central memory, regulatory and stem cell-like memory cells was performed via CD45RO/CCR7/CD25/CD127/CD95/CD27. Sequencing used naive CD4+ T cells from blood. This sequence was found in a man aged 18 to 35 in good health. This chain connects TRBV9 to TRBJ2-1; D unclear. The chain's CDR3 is CASSVDGPWANEQFF. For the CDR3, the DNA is TGTGCCAGCAGCGTAGATGGCCCTTGGGCCAATGAGCAGTTCTTC.